Listed below are T cell receptor beta chains from one sample, sequenced in a study of T cells in Graves' hyperthyroidism and ophthalmopathy. A single record per CDR3 protein comes from TCRdb applying MiXCR to the multiplex PCR reads. Of over 500,000 distinct CDR3 sequences listed, approximately 14% were seen once; the top ten hold about 14%. Input material: blood. The receptors here all came from a woman aged 40 to 50 with Graves' hyperthyroidism. CDR3s leave out the opening cysteine and the closing phenylalanine or tryptophan.

J gene	V gene	CDR3 protein
TRBJ1-2	TRBV11-2	ASSSPPPPDPPLYGYT
TRBJ2-7	TRBV20-1	SARGYEQY
TRBJ2-5	TRBV5-1	ASSSTQGGETQY
TRBJ2-7	TRBV2	ASSETFGTAANYEQY
TRBJ2-1	TRBV7-2	ASSLVPSGMNEQF
TRBJ2-7	TRBV18	ASSLTRSDEQY
TRBJ2-7	TRBV2	ASSEEGAYEQY
TRBJ1-1	TRBV4-1	ASSQDRGVGTEAF
TRBJ2-1	TRBV27	ASRRQGSDEQF
TRBJ2-1	TRBV28	ASSLWRGNNEQF
TRBJ2-5	TRBV7-9	ASSSQAGWDQETQY
TRBJ2-7	TRBV20-1	SARDRSAYEQY
TRBJ2-7	TRBV13	ASSLGWVGEQY
TRBJ2-7	TRBV24-1	ATTYEQY
TRBJ2-7	TRBV2	ASSEDRAVYEQY
TRBJ1-5	TRBV19	ASTPRTGLGQPQH
TRBJ2-6	TRBV6-1	ASRKPGQGGSGANVLT
TRBJ1-4	TRBV27	ASSFTGEGEKLF
TRBJ1-3	TRBV2	ASKGGTSGNTIY
TRBJ2-1	TRBV20-1	SARTELENEQF
TRBJ2-2	TRBV5-5	ASSSDWASGELF
TRBJ1-1	TRBV29-1	SATGQQGTEAF
TRBJ2-3	TRBV6-1	ASSEVNPFTDTQY
TRBJ1-5	TRBV20-1	SATKGENSNHPQH
TRBJ1-4	TRBV20-1	SANGATNEKLF
TRBJ2-3	TRBV7-2	ASSPKRDPTDTQY
TRBJ1-2	TRBV28	ASSPSEWGGYT
TRBJ1-6	TRBV19	ASSPDRYNSPLH
TRBJ2-2	TRBV7-3	ASSPWDGITGELF
TRBJ2-7	TRBV19	ASSISGTYEQY
TRBJ2-5	TRBV19	AARDRDMETQY
TRBJ1-1	TRBV6-7	ASSYPPFWTVKMNTEAF
TRBJ1-2	TRBV12-3/TRBV12-4	ASSLEGAGGYGYT
TRBJ2-7	TRBV7-9	ASSVDIEFYEQY
TRBJ1-5	TRBV2	ASSVERGNQPQH
TRBJ2-7	TRBV12-3/TRBV12-4	ASSFTGTGVLEQY
TRBJ2-7	TRBV27	ASSLSGRGNYEQY
TRBJ2-1	TRBV5-6	ASSPYRGGQGNHNEQF